The 7 T cell receptor beta chains in this list originate from one sample, sequenced in a study of T cell responses to AZD1222 COVID-19 vaccine (dated by TCRdb to 2020 to 2022). The sample's time point label, in plain terms: baseline before first vaccination. The library was obtained by the immunoSEQ multiplex PCR assay. In its TCRdb copy, this immuneACCESS table keeps in-frame sequences only and misses some clones. Where compared with another copy, unresolved V genes explain less than half of these, and the others have no known cause. This sample comprises some 130,000 clones, around four fifths of them detected only once. Over 4% of the sample is held by the ten biggest clonotypes. The sample here was peripheral blood, taken on day 0 of AZD1222 vaccination. These receptors came from an adult in good health.

The chain joins TRBV2 to TRBJ1-2; 8 positions agree with TRBD1. V shed 8 bases, J shed 3 bases, and the junction held 8 bases outside the gene matches. The CDR3 has 14 residues. The germline V gene encodes CDR1 SNHLY and CDR2 FYNNEI. The CDR3 DNA reads as TGTGCCAGCGGTGGACAGGGTGAGGACTATGGCTACACCTTC. It translates to CASGGQGEDYGYTF.

The chain recombines TRBV2 with TRBJ1-2; D unclear. Germline lookup yields CDR1 SNHLY and CDR2 FYNNEI. This CDR3 contains 15 residues. Between the trimmed V and J ends, which lost 5 bases and 2 bases, there was a span of 15 bases. The CDR3 region has the DNA TGTGCCAGCAGTACTCTCCTGACAACCAACTATGGCTACACCTTC. Translation: CASSTLLTTNYGYTF. Using reference TRBV2 and TRBJ1-2 for the parts outside the CDR3, the full variable domain is EPEVTQTPSHQVTQMGQEVILRCVPISNHLYFYWYRQILGQKVEFLVSFYNNEISEKSEIFDDQFSVERPDGSNFTLKIRSTKLEDSAMYFCASSTLLTTNYGYTFGSGTRLTVV.

This clone was found many times. The V gene is TRBV27, the J gene TRBJ1-4; D unresolved. V gave up 3 bases and J gave up 8 bases, with 7 bases separating them. CDR1 is MNHEY and CDR2 is SMNVEV in the germline V gene (reference sequence). This CDR3 has 12 residues. CDR3 region: CASSFKGEKLFF. In nucleotides, the CDR3 is TGTGCCAGCAGTTTTAAAGGGGAAAAACTGTTTTTT.

The chain is built from TRBV6-6 and TRBJ2-7, with D hard to call. The CDR3 is made up of 10 amino acids. V lost 2 bases and J lost 5, with 1 base in between. Germline loops: CDR1 MNHNY, CDR2 SVGAGI (reference sequence). The CDR3: CASSYDEQYF. The CDR3 DNA follows: TGTGCCAGCAGTTACGACGAGCAGTACTTC.

V is TRBV29-1 and J is TRBJ2-7; weak D call: TRBD1 (6 bases). CDR3 length: 12 residues. The V end lost 5 bases, the J end lost 5 bases, and 13 bases lay between the germline ends. The germline gives CDR1 SQVTM, CDR2 ANQGSEA. In DNA, the CDR3 is TGCAGCGTTCACAGGGTAGGGGACGAGCAGTACTTC. Its translation: CSVHRVGDEQYF.

V gene TRBV2 combines with J gene TRBJ1-1, with D uncertain. Looked up from germline, CDR1 is SNHLY and CDR2 is FYNNEI. This CDR3 contains 17 residues. Trimming took 5 bases from V and 1 from J, leaving 20 bases between them. The chain's CDR3 is CASSPQAPHAANTEAFF. The DNA for the CDR3 is TGTGCCAGCAGTCCCCAGGCTCCTCACGCAGCGAACACTGAAGCTTTCTTT.

This chain connects TRBV2 to TRBJ2-3; 10 nucleotides agree with TRBD1. The germline CDR1 and CDR2 sequences are SNHLY and FYNNEI. This CDR3 has 14 residues. Trimming removed 4 bases from V and 3 bases from J; junction bases left unmatched: 1. CDR3 sequence reads: CASSGQGATDTQYF. The DNA for the CDR3 is TGTGCCAGCAGTGGACAGGGGGCGACAGATACGCAGTATTTT.